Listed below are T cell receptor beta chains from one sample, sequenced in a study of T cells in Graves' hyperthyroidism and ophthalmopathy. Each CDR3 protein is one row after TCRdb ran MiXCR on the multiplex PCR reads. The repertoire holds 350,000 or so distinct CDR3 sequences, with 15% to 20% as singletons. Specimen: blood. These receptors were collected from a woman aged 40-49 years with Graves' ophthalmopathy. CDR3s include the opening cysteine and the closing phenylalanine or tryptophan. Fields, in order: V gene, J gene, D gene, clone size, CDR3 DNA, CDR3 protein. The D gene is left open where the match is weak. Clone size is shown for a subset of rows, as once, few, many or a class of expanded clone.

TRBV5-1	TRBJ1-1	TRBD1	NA	TGCGCCAGCAGCCTCCGGGACAGGGTCACTGAAGCTTTCTTT	CASSLRDRVTEAFF
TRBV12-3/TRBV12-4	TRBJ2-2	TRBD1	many	TGTGCCAGCAGTTTGCCCGGGACAGGGAACACCGGGGAGCTGTTTTTT	CASSLPGTGNTGELFF
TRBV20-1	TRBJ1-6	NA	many	TGCAGTGCTAGAGATCTGGTTGGGGATCCCTATAATTCACCCCTCCACTTT	CSARDLVGDPYNSPLHF
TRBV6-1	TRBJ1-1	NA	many	TGTGCCAGCACCCACGGGGGAGTCACTGAAGCTTTCTTT	CASTHGGVTEAFF
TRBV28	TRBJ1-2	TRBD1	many	TGTGCCAGCAGTTGGACGTCGCAGGGGGCGCCTGGCTACACCTTC	CASSWTSQGAPGYTF
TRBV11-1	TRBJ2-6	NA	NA	TGTGCCAGCAGCTTAGGCTCTAGCGCCACGTATTCGGTCTCTGGGGCCAACGTCCTGACTTTC	CASSLGSSATYSVSGANVLTF
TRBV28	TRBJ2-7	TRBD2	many	TGTGCCAGCAGTTTCTTCTTTCGCGGGACTAGCCCGAGCTCCTACGAGCAGTACTTC	CASSFFFRGTSPSSYEQYF
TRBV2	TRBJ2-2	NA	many	TGTGCCAGCAGCGCGAGTGCGAACACCGGGGAGCTGTTTTTT	CASSASANTGELFF
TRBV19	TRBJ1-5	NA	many	TGTGCCAGTAGTCGAACCGGACAAGTAAATCAGCCCCAGCATTTT	CASSRTGQVNQPQHF
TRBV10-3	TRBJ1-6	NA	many	TGTGCCATCAGTGATGACAGCTATAATTCACCCCTCCACTTT	CAISDDSYNSPLHF
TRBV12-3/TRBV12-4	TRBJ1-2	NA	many	TGTGCCAGCAGAGAGGGGTTTTTAGGGTCGGGCGTATATGGCTACACCTTC	CASREGFLGSGVYGYTF
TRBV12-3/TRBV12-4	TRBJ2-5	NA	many	TGTGCCAGCAGACCGGACAGCCGAGGGGAGACCCAGTACTTC	CASRPDSRGETQYF
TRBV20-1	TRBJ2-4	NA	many	TGCAGTGCTGGTCCGGGACAACTAGCCAAAAACATTCAGTACTTC	CSAGPGQLAKNIQYF
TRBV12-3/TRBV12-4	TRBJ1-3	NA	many	TGTGCCAGCAACTATCCCGCAGCCTGGGGAAACACCATATATTTT	CASNYPAAWGNTIYF
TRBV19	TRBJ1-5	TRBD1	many	TGTGCCAGTAGTATAGGAAGGACAGGGCATCAGCCCCAGCATTTT	CASSIGRTGHQPQHF
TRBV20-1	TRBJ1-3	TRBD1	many	TGCAGTGCTAGAGGAATAGGGACAGGGGTGTCTGGAAACACCATATATTTT	CSARGIGTGVSGNTIYF
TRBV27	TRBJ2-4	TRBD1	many	TGTGCCAGCAGCGCAGGGGGCGCAGGCAAAAACATTCAGTACTTC	CASSAGGAGKNIQYF
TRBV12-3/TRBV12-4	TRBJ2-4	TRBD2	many	TGTGCCAGCAGGAAAGGACTAGCGGGAGGGCCGGCCAAAAACATTCAGTACTTC	CASRKGLAGGPAKNIQYF
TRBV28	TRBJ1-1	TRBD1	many	TGTGCCAGCAGACCCGCACAGGGGGCGGTCACTGAAGCTTTCTTT	CASRPAQGAVTEAFF
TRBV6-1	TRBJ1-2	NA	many	TGTGCCAGCAGAGAAGGGGAAATCGTAGGAGGTGGCTACACCTTC	CASREGEIVGGGYTF
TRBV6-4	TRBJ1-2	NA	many	TGTGCCAGCAGTGTGGGGGCAGGCTATGGCTACACCTTC	CASSVGAGYGYTF
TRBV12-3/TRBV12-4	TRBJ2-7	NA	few	TGTGCCAGCAGTACAAGGGGAACACAGTACTTC	CASSTRGTQYF
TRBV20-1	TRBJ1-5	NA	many	TGCAGTGCTAGCCTCAGCGACGCCAATCAGCCCCAGCATTTT	CSASLSDANQPQHF
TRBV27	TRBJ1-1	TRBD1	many	TGTGCCAGCAGTGTACCGGGACAGGGGACCACTGAAGCTTTCTTT	CASSVPGQGTTEAFF
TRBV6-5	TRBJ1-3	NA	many	TGTGCCAGCACCCCAATCAGTTTGGGGGGAAACACCATATATTTT	CASTPISLGGNTIYF
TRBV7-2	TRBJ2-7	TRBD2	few	TGTGCCAGCAGCTTAGCGCACACTAGCGGGATTGGGTACGAGCAGTACTTC	CASSLAHTSGIGYEQYF
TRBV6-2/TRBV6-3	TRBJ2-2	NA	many	TGTGCCAGCATGGTAGAACTGATGTTCACCGGGGAGCTGTTTTTT	CASMVELMFTGELFF
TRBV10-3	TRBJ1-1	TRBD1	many	TGTGCCATCAGTGGGGGTACAGGGGTAAAGACTGAAGCTTTCTTT	CAISGGTGVKTEAFF
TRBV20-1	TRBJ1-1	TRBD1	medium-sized	TGCAGTGCTAGAGTCCGGGACAGCTTCACTGAAGCTTTCTTT	CSARVRDSFTEAFF
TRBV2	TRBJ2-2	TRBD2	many	TGTGCCAGCAGTACTGGGGGACTAGCGGGAGCGGGCGGGGAGCTGTTTTTT	CASSTGGLAGAGGELFF
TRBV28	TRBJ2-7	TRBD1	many	TGTGCCAGCAGTCTACACCGGGACAGGCCATACGAGCAGTACTTC	CASSLHRDRPYEQYF
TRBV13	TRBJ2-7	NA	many	TGTGCCAGCAGCCACGCCAGGGGGTGGGCGGGAGACTTCAGCTCCTACGAGCAGTACTTC	CASSHARGWAGDFSSYEQYF
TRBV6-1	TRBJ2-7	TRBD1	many	TGTGCCAGCAGCCACAGGGGGGTGTACGAGCAGTACTTC	CASSHRGVYEQYF
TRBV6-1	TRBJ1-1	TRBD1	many	TGTGCCACTTTCCCCCCAGGGGGCGGGACCACTGAAGCTTTCTTT	CATFPPGGGTTEAFF
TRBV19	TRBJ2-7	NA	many	TGTGCCAGTAGTCCCTCGGGCCAGGGCACCTACGAGCAGTACTTC	CASSPSGQGTYEQYF
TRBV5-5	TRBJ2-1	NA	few	TGTGCCAGCAGCTTGGGAGTAGGGGGGCATAATGAGCAGTTCTTC	CASSLGVGGHNEQFF
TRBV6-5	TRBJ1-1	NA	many	TGTGCCAGCATCGAGGGTGGGAACACTGAAGCTTTCTTT	CASIEGGNTEAFF
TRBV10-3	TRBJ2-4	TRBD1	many	TGTGCCATCAGTGAGAGGACAGGGGACATTCAGTACTTC	CAISERTGDIQYF
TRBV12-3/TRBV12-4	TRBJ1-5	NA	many	TGTGCCAGCAGTACGGGAACCGTTTCAAGCAATCAGCCCCAGCATTTT	CASSTGTVSSNQPQHF
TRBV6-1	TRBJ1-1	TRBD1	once	TGTGCCAGCAGTAGAAGGACAGGGGGGACTGAAGCTTTCTTT	CASSRRTGGTEAFF
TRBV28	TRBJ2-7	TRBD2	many	TGTGCCGGGGGAGCTAGCGGGACCTACGAGCAGTACTTC	CAGGASGTYEQYF
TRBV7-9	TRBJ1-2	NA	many	TGTGCCAGCAGCTTATGGGGCAGCAGCCTTGATGGCTACACCTTC	CASSLWGSSLDGYTF
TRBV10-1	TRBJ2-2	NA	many	TGCGCCAGCAGTACAGGGCCCGGGGAGCTGTTTTTT	CASSTGPGELFF
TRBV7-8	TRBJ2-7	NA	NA	TGTGCCAGCAGCCGTGCCGGGGACGAGCAGTACTTC	CASSRAGDEQYF
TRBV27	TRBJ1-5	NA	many	TGTGCCAGCAGTTTGACATCGGCAGGCAATCAGCCCCAGCATTTT	CASSLTSAGNQPQHF
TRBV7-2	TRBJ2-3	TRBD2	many	TGTGCCAGCAGCCGCGTAGCGGGAAAGGATACGCAGTATTTT	CASSRVAGKDTQYF
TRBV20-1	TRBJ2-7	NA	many	TGCAGTGCCCCTGCCGGGGTCGGGTACGAGCAGTACTTC	CSAPAGVGYEQYF
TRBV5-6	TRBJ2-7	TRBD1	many	TGTGCCAGCAGCTTGTGGGGGACAGGGCGATACGAGCAGTACTTC	CASSLWGTGRYEQYF
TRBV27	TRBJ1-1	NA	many	TGTGCCAGCAGTTTAATGGGAGGGAACATGAACACTGAAGCTTTCTTT	CASSLMGGNMNTEAFF
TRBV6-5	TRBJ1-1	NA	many	TGTGCCAGCAGTTACTCGGGGGGGAGTGGTACTGAAGCTTTCTTT	CASSYSGGSGTEAFF
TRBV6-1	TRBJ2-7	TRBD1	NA	TGTGCCAGCGGATCGTGGGACAGGGATAACGAGCAGTACTTC	CASGSWDRDNEQYF
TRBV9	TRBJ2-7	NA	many	TGTGCCAGCAGCGCCCTAGGAGAGCAGTACTTC	CASSALGEQYF
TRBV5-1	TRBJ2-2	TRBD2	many	TGCGCCAGCAGGGGCGGACTAGCGGGAGTCGGGGAGCTGTTTTTT	CASRGGLAGVGELFF